The clone carrying this T cell receptor beta chain showed up many times. The antigen is not known. Germline trimming cut 3 bases from V and 10 bases from J; bases unmatched to any gene: 8. Per germline, CDR1 MGHDK and CDR2 SYGVNS. This CDR3 comprises 15 residues. The data belong to a study of CD8 T cells in ankylosing spondylitis. Via MiXCR, TCRdb re-called the 5' RACE reads, giving one row per CDR3 protein. Among roughly 250,000 distinct CDR3 sequences, over 9.5% were seen once, and the ten largest hold 2.6%. Findings of the study overall: Significant enrichment of disease-linked clones was reportedly seen in matched ankylosing spondylitis synovial fluid.

The chain carries TRBV25-1 and TRBJ1-6; 8 bases are a match to TRBD1. The sequence came from a male donor with ankylosing spondylitis or in good health (not recorded which). The sample comprised blood, either unsorted or a sorted T cell fraction (not recorded which). CDR3 in DNA: TGTGCCAGCAGTGACCCGACAGGGGCAGGCTCACCCCTCCACTTT. Translation: CASSDPTGAGSPLHF.